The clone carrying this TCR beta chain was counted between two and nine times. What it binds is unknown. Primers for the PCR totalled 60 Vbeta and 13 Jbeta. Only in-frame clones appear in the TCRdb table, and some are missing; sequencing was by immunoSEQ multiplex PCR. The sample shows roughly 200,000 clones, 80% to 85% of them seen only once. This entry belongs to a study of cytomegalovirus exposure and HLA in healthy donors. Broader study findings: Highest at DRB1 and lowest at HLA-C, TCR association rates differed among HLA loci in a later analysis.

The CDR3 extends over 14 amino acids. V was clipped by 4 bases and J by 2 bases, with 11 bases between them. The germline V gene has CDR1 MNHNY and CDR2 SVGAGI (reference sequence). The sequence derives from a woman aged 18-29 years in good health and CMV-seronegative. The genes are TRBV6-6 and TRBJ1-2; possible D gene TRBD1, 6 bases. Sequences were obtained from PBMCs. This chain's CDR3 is CASSLQGPNYGYTF. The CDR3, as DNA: TGTGCCAGCAGTTTACAGGGCCCGAACTATGGCTACACCTTC.